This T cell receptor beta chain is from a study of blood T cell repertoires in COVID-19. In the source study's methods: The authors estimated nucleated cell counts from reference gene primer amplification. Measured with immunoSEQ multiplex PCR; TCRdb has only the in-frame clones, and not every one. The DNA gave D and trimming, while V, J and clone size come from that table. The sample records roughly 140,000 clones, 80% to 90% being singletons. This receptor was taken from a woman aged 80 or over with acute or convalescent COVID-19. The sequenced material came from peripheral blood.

This CDR3 reads CASSSQGAEETQYF. The CDR3 DNA reads as TGCGCCAGCAGCTCACAGGGGGCGGAAGAGACCCAGTACTTC. This rearrangement joins TRBV5-1 to TRBJ2-5; 9 nucleotides align to TRBD1. CDR1 is SGHRS and CDR2 is YFSETQ in the germline V gene. J lost 3 bases, V lost 3 bases, and 3 bases had no gene match. The CDR3 spans 14 residues.